One and the same sample provided the 22 T cell receptor beta chains below, sequenced in a study of T cells in Graves' hyperthyroidism and ophthalmopathy. Regions amplified from RNA transcripts were the TCR beta CDR3 regions. With the HTBI primer set, the TCR CDR3 went through a first round of RT-PCR. TCRdb reprocessed the multiplex PCR reads with MiXCR, giving one entry per CDR3 protein. Of about 610,000 distinct CDR3 sequences listed, about a sixth were seen once; the top ten hold around 3.5%. Material for sequencing was blood. Receptors originate from a woman between 35 and 50 years old with Graves' ophthalmopathy.

This clonotype was seen ten or more times. V and J are TRBV3-1 and TRBJ2-3; D is tentatively TRBD1 or TRBD2 (5 bases each). The V gene lost 1 base and the J gene lost 3 bases, with 11 bases spanning the gap. This CDR3 is 15 amino acids long. CDR1 is LGHDT and CDR2 is YNNKEL in the germline V gene (reference sequence). CDR3 residues: CASSQGGAGTDTQYF. Written as DNA, the CDR3 is TGTGCCAGCAGCCAAGGAGGGGCAGGAACAGATACGCAGTATTTT.

Note on this clonotype: A read error is possible here, since a much larger clone lies one base away. The rearrangement uses TRBV20-1 and TRBJ1-1, with 11 bases identical to TRBD1. The CDR3 is made up of 14 amino acids. Unmatched junction bases numbered 8, after V lost 7 bases and J lost 4 bases. Germline CDR1 reads DFQATT; CDR2 reads SNEGSKA (reference sequence). CDR3 region: CSVRTGGDPTEAFF. Here the CDR3 DNA reads TGCAGTGTCCGGACAGGGGGCGACCCCACTGAAGCTTTCTTT.

This clonotype was detected a few times. The gene calls are TRBV6-6 and TRBJ2-7; no firm D call. Deletions cut 0 bases from V and 2 bases from J, with 11 bases between. Looked up from germline, CDR1 is MNHNY and CDR2 is SVGAGI (reference sequence). The CDR3 is 15 residues long. The CDR3 loop reads CASSYSSVGTYEQYF. The CDR3 nucleotides are TGTGCCAGCAGTTACTCCAGCGTGGGTACCTACGAGCAGTACTTC.

The table lists this clonotype with a few counts. The V and J genes are TRBV20-1 and TRBJ2-3; no definite D call. V shed 0 bases and J shed 6 bases, with 13 bases lying between them. Germline V gene lookup returns CDR1 DFQATT and CDR2 SNEGSKA (reference sequence). This CDR3 is 14 amino acids long. The CDR3 region is CSARESPVVDTQYF. The CDR3 nucleotides are TGCAGTGCTAGAGAGTCCCCCGTGGTTGATACGCAGTATTTT.

The table lists this clonotype with a count of one. The chain links TRBV20-1 to TRBJ1-5; 10 nucleotides line up with TRBD1. Germline CDR1 and CDR2: DFQATT and SNEGSKA (reference sequence). Trimming cost V 6 bases and J 4 bases; bases outside gene matches: 3. The CDR3 consists of 13 residues. CDR3 protein: CSAPGQGNQPQHF. The CDR3 nucleotides read TGCAGTGCCCCGGGACAGGGGAATCAGCCCCAGCATTTT.

A remark on this clonotype: Mismatch with germline at one junction end may stem from a read error. The chain employs TRBV7-3 and TRBJ2-3; D is possibly TRBD1 (7 bases). CDR3 size: 14 residues. CDR1 is SGHTA, CDR2 FQGTGA, per germline. In DNA, the CDR3 is TGTGCCAGCAGCTTACAGGGGGGCACAGGTACGCAGTATTTT. Its protein is CASSLQGGTGTQYF. Looking up the rest from reference TRBV7-3 and TRBJ2-3 gives the full variable domain: GAGVSQTPSNKVTEKGKYVELRCDPISGHTALYWYRQSLGQGPEFLIYFQGTGAADDSGLPNDRFFAVRPEGSVSTLKIQRTERGDSAVYLCASSLQGGTGTQYFGPGTRLTVL.

A remark on this clonotype: Just one base apart from a much larger clone, this may be a read error. The rearrangement uses TRBV28 and TRBJ1-5; D gene uncertain. CDR1 MDHEN and CDR2 SYDVKM come from the germline V gene. The CDR3 sequence is 13 residues long. The chain's CDR3 is CACRREDSRAQHF. In DNA, the CDR3 is TGTGCCTGCAGGCGCGAGGACTCAAGGGCCCAGCATTTT.

This clonotype appeared a few times. V gene TRBV28 combines with J gene TRBJ2-1; TRBD1 agrees at 7 bases. Per the germline V gene, CDR1 is MDHEN and CDR2 is SYDVKM. The CDR3 has 9 residues. Trimming at V came to 8 bases and at J to 15 bases, leaving 4 bases not matched to a gene. In DNA form, the CDR3 reads TGTGCCAGCGGGCAGGGGGTGTTCTTC. Its translation: CASGQGVFF.

This clonotype was observed at least ten times. The chain employs TRBV20-1 and TRBJ2-1; TRBD2 aligns across 12 bases. The V segment lost 6 bases and the J segment 0 bases; nucleotides outside the gene matches: 9. Per germline, CDR1 DFQATT and CDR2 SNEGSKA (reference sequence). The CDR3 has 17 amino acids. CDR3 amino acids: CSAAGLAGSVSYNEQFF. The CDR3 bases are TGCAGTGCCGCAGGACTAGCGGGAAGCGTCTCCTACAATGAGCAGTTCTTC.

This clonotype turned up a few times. This chain uses TRBV10-2 with TRBJ1-6; D is unclear. Germline values: CDR1 WSHSY, CDR2 SAAADI. V was trimmed by 0 bases and J by 13 bases, leaving 10 bases between them. The CDR3 is made up of 13 amino acids. The CDR3 spells CASSESTRDPLHF. The CDR3 DNA follows: TGCGCCAGCAGTGAGTCGACTCGGGATCCCCTCCACTTT.

The chain uses TRBV2 and TRBJ1-2; possibly TRBD1 for D (6 bases). Germline CDR1 SNHLY, CDR2 FYNNEI. This CDR3 is 12 amino acids long. Trimming pared 4 bases from V and 5 bases from J, leaving 8 bases between. This CDR3 is CASSGGAYGYTF. As DNA, the CDR3 is TGTGCCAGCAGTGGGGGGGCTTATGGCTACACCTTC.

This clonotype was counted between two and nine times. The chain uses TRBV4-1 and TRBJ2-7; 8 positions agree with TRBD2. V was clipped by 2 bases and J by 2 bases; unmatched bases: 5. The CDR3 sequence is 15 residues long. CDR1 MGHRA and CDR2 YSYEKL come from the germline V gene. CDR3 coding DNA: TGCGCCAGCAGCCAAAGCTGGGGACTAGCCTACGAGCAGTACTTC. Translating it yields CASSQSWGLAYEQYF.

This chain connects TRBV6-1 to TRBJ2-3, with 7 bases matching TRBD2. Per germline, CDR1 MNHNS and CDR2 SASEGT. V shed 7 bases and J 2 bases; nucleotides not matched to a gene: 3. The CDR3 is 13 amino acids. CDR3: CASTAGDTDTQYF. CDR3 in DNA: TGTGCCAGCACCGCGGGGGACACAGATACGCAGTATTTT.

The chain carries TRBV20-1 and TRBJ2-1, with D maybe TRBD1 (6 bases). Trimming took off 0 bases at V and 0 bases at J, with 12 bases between the two ends. The CDR3 runs 16 residues. Per germline, CDR1 DFQATT and CDR2 SNEGSKA (reference sequence). CDR3 nucleotides: TGCAGTGCTAGAGAGTCAGGGGAAGTCTCCTACAATGAGCAGTTCTTC. This translates into CSARESGEVSYNEQFF.

In this sample, this clonotype turned up many times. CDR3 protein: CSAVPGLAGGIAYEQYF. DNA for the CDR3: TGCAGTGCTGTCCCGGGACTAGCGGGAGGAATTGCCTACGAGCAGTACTTC. This chain connects TRBV20-1 to TRBJ2-7; the match to TRBD2 covers 15 bases. CDR3 length equals 17 residues. Germline V lookup: CDR1 DFQATT, CDR2 SNEGSKA (reference sequence). The junction had 10 bases not matched to a gene; V was cut back by 5 bases and J by 2 bases.

The table lists this clonotype with many counts. This chain joins TRBV2 and TRBJ2-3, with D tentatively TRBD1 or TRBD2 (6 bases each). Germline V gene sequence: CDR1 SNHLY, CDR2 FYNNEI. V lost 2 bases and J 4 bases, leaving 10 bases between the germline ends. This CDR3 spans 14 amino acids. CDR3 residues: CASSESGGADTQYF. The CDR3 DNA reads TGTGCCAGCAGTGAATCCGGGGGCGCAGATACGCAGTATTTT.

This clonotype was found a few times. The chain joins TRBV20-1 to TRBJ1-2; D is uncertain. The CDR3 runs to 15 residues. With 3 bases removed from V and 1 base from J, the gap between germline ends came to 15 bases. Germline lookup yields CDR1 DFQATT and CDR2 SNEGSKA (reference sequence). CDR3 sequence (DNA): TGCAGTGCTAGTCCGAGGGTTGGGATTAACTATGGCTACACCTTC. The encoded protein is CSASPRVGINYGYTF.

This chain links TRBV5-8 with TRBJ2-3; 11 bases map to TRBD2. This CDR3 has 12 residues. Germline V gene data show CDR1 as SGHTS and CDR2 as YDEGEE. V lost 4 bases to trimming and J lost 12 bases; unmatched junction nucleotides: 4. The DNA of the CDR3 is TGTGCCAGCAGCCCGGGACTAGCGGACCAGTATTTT. Residues: CASSPGLADQYF.

This clonotype appeared many times. The V and J genes are TRBV7-9 and TRBJ2-7; TRBD2 agrees at 8 bases. Looked up from germline, CDR1 is SEHNR and CDR2 is FQNEAQ (reference sequence). Trimming cost V 5 bases and J 6 bases; bases outside gene matches: 6. The CDR3 contains 13 residues. CDR3 residues: CASSASGSLEQYF. DNA for the CDR3: TGTGCCAGCAGCGCCAGCGGGAGTCTCGAGCAGTACTTC.

There are many counts of this clonotype. V and J are TRBV14 and TRBJ2-1; D unclear. CDR1 SGHDN and CDR2 FVKESK come from the germline V gene. Trimming removed 4 bases at V and 4 bases at J, with 11 bases between. The CDR3 sequence is 14 residues long. CDR3 sequence: CASSLPMGYNEQFF. CDR3 bases: TGTGCCAGCAGCCTCCCGATGGGGTACAATGAGCAGTTCTTC.

In this sample, this clonotype turned up a few times. This chain's CDR3 is CASSGGSDGYTF. Here the CDR3 DNA reads TGTGCCAGCAGCGGGGGCAGTGATGGCTACACCTTC. The chain uses TRBV28 and TRBJ1-2; TRBD1 is a possible D gene (6 bases). Trimming shortened V by 6 bases and J by 6 bases, and 11 bases separated the two germline ends. The CDR3 runs to 12 residues. Germline assignment: CDR1 MDHEN and CDR2 SYDVKM.

The sample holds a few counts of this clonotype. The chain has TRBV20-1 and TRBJ1-5; the match to TRBD1 covers 10 bases. The V segment lost 6 bases and the J segment 0 bases; nucleotides outside the gene matches: 5. The germline gives CDR1 DFQATT, CDR2 SNEGSKA (reference sequence). The CDR3 length is 15 residues. The DNA of the CDR3 is TGCAGTGCGGGGACAGGGGTGGATAGCAATCAGCCCCAGCATTTT. It encodes CSAGTGVDSNQPQHF.